This is a list of T cell receptor beta chains from one sample in a study of cytomegalovirus exposure and HLA in healthy donors. Here immunoSEQ multiplex PCR was the method, and the copy in TCRdb shows in-frame clones only, minus some. The sample records about 160,000 clones, 75% to 90% being singletons. Sample: PBMCs. All receptors come from a woman under 30 in good health and CMV-seronegative. CDR3s include the opening cysteine and the closing phenylalanine or tryptophan. Each record gives: CDR3 length, D gene, clone size, J gene, V gene, CDR3 protein, CDR3 DNA. A D gene is named only where the DNA matches it firmly. Some rows mark clone size as missing; the rest say once, few, many or name a class of expanded clone.

15,TRBD1,few,TRBJ2-7,TRBV27,CASSSRQGRSYEQYF,TGTGCCAGCAGTTCCCGACAGGGCCGCTCCTACGAGCAGTACTTC
15,TRBD1,NA,TRBJ1-3,TRBV6-5,CASSPGTGRVNTIYF,TGTGCCAGCAGTCCCGGGACAGGGAGGGTAAACACCATATATTTT
15,NA,NA,TRBJ2-3,TRBV19,CASSLQGISTDTQYF,TGTGCCAGTAGTTTACAGGGCATCAGCACAGATACGCAGTATTTT
14,NA,once,TRBJ1-2,TRBV5-4,CASSLGQELGGYTF,TGTGCCAGCAGCTTGGGACAGGAGCTTGGTGGCTACACCTTC
18,TRBD1,NA,TRBJ1-1,TRBV6-1,CASSEPGQGSGWGTEAFF,TGTGCCAGCAGTGAACCGGGACAGGGGTCCGGATGGGGCACTGAAGCTTTCTTT
15,TRBD1,NA,TRBJ2-5,TRBV6-5,CASSTGGGIYVAQYF,TGTGCCAGCAGCACAGGGGGTGGGATTTATGTAGCCCAGTACTTC
16,NA,NA,TRBJ2-1,TRBV5-1,CASSLATGESYNEQFF,TGCGCCAGCAGCTTGGCCACGGGAGAATCCTACAATGAGCAGTTCTTC
14,TRBD2,NA,TRBJ2-3,TRBV6-1,CASSGAGGTDTQYF,TGTGCCAGCAGTGGGGCGGGGGGCACAGATACGCAGTATTTT
11,NA,NA,TRBJ2-7,TRBV2,CASSTYYEQYF,TGTGCCAGCTCTACGTACTACGAGCAGTACTTC
16,TRBD1,NA,TRBJ2-3,TRBV7-2,CASSRLGQGATDTQYF,TGTGCCAGCAGCCGCCTTGGACAGGGGGCAACTGATACGCAGTATTTT
14,NA,NA,TRBJ1-1,TRBV11-2,CASSTQTGWGEAFF,TGTGCCAGCAGCACCCAGACAGGCTGGGGCGAAGCTTTCTTT
15,TRBD1,few,TRBJ1-2,TRBV6-1,CASSEVGTAFYGYTF,TGTGCCAGCAGTGAAGTAGGGACAGCCTTCTATGGCTACACCTTC
14,TRBD2,NA,TRBJ2-2,TRBV4-3,CASSVSAGVGELFF,TGCGCCAGCAGTGTTTCCGCGGGAGTGGGGGAGCTGTTTTTT
13,TRBD1,NA,TRBJ1-1,TRBV5-1,CASSIGTGSEAFF,TGCGCCAGCAGCATAGGGACAGGGTCTGAAGCTTTCTTT
16,NA,NA,TRBJ1-1,TRBV5-6,CASSLWGFYMNTEAFF,TGTGCCAGCAGCTTGTGGGGCTTTTATATGAACACTGAAGCTTTCTTT
14,TRBD1,NA,TRBJ1-5,TRBV6-5,CASSSTGGYQPQHF,TGTGCCAGCAGTTCGACAGGGGGCTATCAGCCCCAGCATTTT
11,NA,NA,TRBJ2-5,TRBV30,CAWSVGGTQYF,TGTGCCTGGAGTGTAGGGGGTACCCAGTACTTC
13,NA,NA,TRBJ2-7,TRBV7-9,CASSPDTDYEQYF,TGTGCCAGCAGCCCGGACACGGACTACGAGCAGTACTTC
15,TRBD1,NA,TRBJ2-7,TRBV6-1,CASRARQGFSYEQYF,TGTGCCAGCAGAGCCAGACAGGGGTTTAGCTACGAGCAGTACTTC
14,TRBD2,NA,TRBJ2-1,TRBV6-5,CASSSSGGYNEQFF,TGTGCCAGCAGTTCTAGCGGGGGCTACAATGAGCAGTTCTTC
14,NA,few,TRBJ1-6,TRBV18,CASSPDSTASPLHF,TGTGCCAGCTCACCCGACAGCACGGCCTCACCCCTCCACTTT
15,NA,NA,TRBJ1-1,TRBV7-9,CASSSGVRSNTEAFF,TGTGCCAGCAGCTCAGGGGTTCGGTCGAACACTGAAGCTTTCTTT
15,NA,NA,TRBJ1-1,TRBV5-6,CASSLDRVMNTEAFF,TGTGCCAGCAGCTTGGACAGGGTGATGAACACTGAAGCTTTCTTT
16,NA,NA,TRBJ2-4,TRBV29-1,CSVETGAPLAKNIQYF,TGCAGCGTTGAAACAGGAGCCCCTCTAGCCAAAAACATTCAGTACTTC
15,TRBD1,NA,TRBJ1-6,TRBV6-1,CASSEAGQGRSPLHF,TGTGCCAGCAGTGAAGCGGGACAGGGACGGTCACCCCTCCACTTT
14,NA,NA,TRBJ1-1,TRBV4-1,CASSHLGDDTEAFF,TGCGCCAGCAGCCACCTGGGAGATGACACTGAAGCTTTCTTT
14,NA,few,TRBJ1-2,TRBV6-1,CASSESLQGSAYTF,TGTGCCAGCAGTGAAAGCTTACAGGGTAGTGCCTACACCTTC
15,TRBD1,NA,TRBJ1-2,TRBV4-1,CASSQDRGWDYGYTF,TGCGCCAGCAGCCAAGACAGGGGGTGGGACTATGGCTACACCTTC